This T cell receptor (beta chain) was sequenced in a study of cytomegalovirus exposure and HLA in healthy donors. CDR3 size: 18 residues. J was trimmed by 0 bases and V by 1 base; bases with no gene match: 8. Germline values: CDR1 SGHTA, CDR2 FQGNSA. Both 60 Vbeta primers and 13 Jbeta primers went into the PCR. The protocol was immunoSEQ multiplex PCR, while the TCRdb copy is restricted to in-frame clones and leaves out a portion. This sample has 50,000 to 75,000 clones; 70% to 75% occur once, and the top ten carry approximately 6.3%. Note on this clone: Its antigen is still unknown.

Findings and caveats of the study: Among TCR beta chains of equal frequency, HLA-associated ones were more clonally expanded in a later analysis. Using the classifier, cytomegalovirus status was reportedly diagnosed with high specificity and sensitivity.

The sequence came from a man aged 25-45 years in good health and CMV-seropositive. The source material was PBMCs. The V call is TRBV7-2, the J call TRBJ2-7, with 11 bases that match TRBD2. CDR3 in DNA: TGTGCCAGCAGCTTAGTTCAGGCTAGCGGGGGGTACTCCTACGAGCAGTACTTC. Its protein is CASSLVQASGGYSYEQYF.